These 29 T cell receptor beta chains came from one sample sequenced in a study of technical replicates of blood from a handful of donors. This table comes from immunoSEQ multiplex PCR, and its TCRdb copy is limited to in-frame clones, with some not included. The sample holds 65,000 to 80,000 clones, just under 95% seen once. Sequencing used T cells isolated from PBMCs. These receptors were obtained from a human donor in good health.

This chain connects TRBV27 to TRBJ1-1, with TRBD1 identical over 7 bases. Germline V gives CDR1 MNHEY, CDR2 SMNVEV (reference sequence). The CDR3 has 15 residues. J lost 8 bases, V lost 4 bases, and 13 bases had no gene match. In DNA form, the CDR3 reads TGTGCCAGCAGTTCTACCACGCGAAGGGGGCGCGAAGCTTTCTTT. Translated, it gives CASSSTTRRGREAFF.

The V call is TRBV6-4, the J call TRBJ2-2; D not certain. Germline CDR1 MRHNA, CDR2 SNTAGT. The CDR3 covers 15 residues. V was cut by 4 bases and J by 6 bases, with 15 bases left in between. For the CDR3, the DNA is TGTGCCAGCAGTGTAGTAGCTAGAGAAGCCGGGGAGCTGTTTTTT. Amino acids: CASSVVAREAGELFF.

This clone was counted a single time. CDR3 in amino acids: CASSYSSGESYNEQFF. In DNA, the CDR3 is TGTGCCAGCAGTTACTCGTCTGGGGAGTCCTACAATGAGCAGTTCTTC. The rearrangement joins TRBV6-5 to TRBJ2-1, with D tentatively TRBD2 (5 bases). CDR1 and CDR2 from the germline V gene are MNHEY and SVGAGI. This CDR3 is 16 amino acids long. With 0 bases removed from V and 1 base from J, the gap between germline ends came to 10 bases.

This clone was detected once. This chain uses TRBV5-6 with TRBJ1-3; D not certain. V lost 4 bases to trimming and J lost 6 bases, with 11 bases between them. CDR1 is SGHDT, CDR2 YYEEEE, per germline. The CDR3 totals 13 residues. CDR3 region: CASSPGVVNTIYF. DNA for the CDR3: TGTGCCAGCAGCCCGGGTGTAGTAAACACCATATATTTT.

The chain links TRBV13 to TRBJ2-7; D is ambiguous. V lost 1 base, J lost 1 base, and 8 bases lay in between. Germline CDR1 PRHDT, CDR2 FYEKMQ (reference sequence). The CDR3 covers 14 residues. The CDR3 coding sequence is TGTGCCAGCAGCTTAGTTTTCGGTTCCTACGAGCAGTACTTC. Translated, it gives CASSLVFGSYEQYF.

This clone came up once. J is TRBJ2-7 and V is TRBV18, with unresolved D. This CDR3 contains 12 residues. Deletions cut 2 bases from V and 3 bases from J, with 5 bases between. In germline, CDR1 is KGHSH, CDR2 LQKENI. CDR3 DNA sequence: TGTGCCAGCTCACCAGCGGACTACGAGCAGTACTTC. It translates to CASSPADYEQYF.

The rearrangement links TRBV27 to TRBJ2-4; D is unresolved. Trimming left V 3 bases short and J 6 bases short, with 9 bases between. The CDR3 is 13 amino acids. Germline V lookup: CDR1 MNHEY, CDR2 SMNVEV (reference sequence). CDR3 amino acids: CASSFGHRNIQYF. CDR3 DNA sequence: TGTGCCAGCAGTTTTGGGCACAGAAACATTCAGTACTTC.

The chain employs TRBV23-1 and TRBJ1-5; 9 bases match TRBD1. TRBV23-1 is given ORF status, its function remaining uncertain. Trimming took 1 base from V and 7 from J; bases not matched to a gene: 8. The CDR3 length is 16 residues. CDR3 bases: TGCGCCAGCAGTCAATGGGGACAGGGTTGCGGGCAGCCCCAGCATTTT. Translated: CASSQWGQGCGQPQHF.

The V and J genes are TRBV10-3 and TRBJ2-7; 9 nucleotides align to TRBD1. This CDR3 has 14 amino acids. Losses at the gene ends were 6 bases for V and 1 base for J; bases not matched to a gene: 4. Germline V gene sequence: CDR1 ENHRY, CDR2 SYGVKD. The CDR3: CAIRETGGSYEQYF. Written as DNA, the CDR3 is TGTGCCATCAGGGAGACAGGGGGATCCTACGAGCAGTACTTC.

The chain employs TRBV15 and TRBJ2-1; TRBD2 agrees at 9 bases. The germline V gene encodes CDR1 LNHNV and CDR2 YYDKDF (reference sequence). V lost 4 bases and J lost 6; bases outside the gene matches: 10. CDR3 length: 16 residues. The CDR3: CATSNSQAGGLNEQFF. The CDR3 DNA is TGTGCCACCAGCAACTCCCAAGCGGGAGGCCTCAATGAGCAGTTCTTC.

The chain is built from TRBV11-3 and TRBJ2-3, with 8 bases lining up with TRBD1. This CDR3 spans 16 amino acids. Germline trimming cut 3 bases from V and 2 bases from J; bases unmatched to any gene: 7. The germline V gene has CDR1 SGHNT and CDR2 YENEEA. The CDR3 region has the DNA TGTGCCAGCAGCTTCGGGGGACAGGTCTCCACAGATACGCAGTATTTT. This sequence encodes CASSFGGQVSTDTQYF.

V and J are TRBV7-2 and TRBJ2-7, with D uncertain. The CDR3 loop spans 14 amino acids. The V gene lost 1 base and the J gene lost 1 base, with 8 bases spanning the gap. Per the germline V gene, CDR1 is SGHTA and CDR2 is FQGNSA. As DNA, the CDR3 is TGTGCCAGCAGCTTAGGCGCCGATTCCTACGAGCAGTACTTC. This codes for CASSLGADSYEQYF.

CDR3 nucleotide sequence: TGCGCCAGCAGCCAGGTCGTATTGGGGGCCCAAGGTGATGGCTACACCTTC. Translation: CASSQVVLGAQGDGYTF. The chain joins TRBV4-1 to TRBJ1-2; D might be TRBD1 (6 bases). In germline, CDR1 is MGHRA, CDR2 YSYEKL. V lost 3 bases and J lost 6, with 23 bases in between. The CDR3 length is 17 residues.

The V gene is TRBV7-3, the J gene TRBJ2-1, with 13 positions matching TRBD2. The ends lost 6 bases at V and 10 bases at J; junction bases unmatched: 6. CDR3 length: 14 amino acids. Germline V gene sequence: CDR1 SGHTA, CDR2 FQGTGA. CDR3 region: CASSGLAGVGEQFF. As DNA, the CDR3 is TGTGCCAGCAGTGGACTAGCGGGAGTAGGAGAGCAGTTCTTC.

The V gene is TRBV18, the J gene TRBJ1-1, with 7 bases that match TRBD1. Germline V lookup: CDR1 KGHSH, CDR2 LQKENI. Trimming took 3 bases from V and 2 from J; bases not matched to a gene: 6. This CDR3 has 15 amino acids. This CDR3 is CASSPGTVFNTEAFF. The CDR3 DNA follows: TGTGCCAGCTCACCCGGGACAGTCTTCAACACTGAAGCTTTCTTT. Full variable domain (remainder filled in from reference TRBV18 and TRBJ1-1): NAGVMQNPRHLVRRRGQEARLRCSPMKGHSHVYWYRQLPEEGLKFMVYLQKENIIDESGMPKERFSAEFPKEGPSILRIQQVVRGDSAAYFCASSPGTVFNTEAFFGQGTRLTVV.

The chain links TRBV9 to TRBJ2-3; unclear D gene. The CDR3 loop spans 14 amino acids. Deletions cut 0 bases from V and 0 bases from J, with 5 bases between. The germline gives CDR1 SGDLS, CDR2 YYNGEE. In DNA form, the CDR3 reads TGTGCCAGCAGCGTAGGAGCTAGCACAGATACGCAGTATTTT. Encoded protein: CASSVGASTDTQYF.

The V and J genes are TRBV9 and TRBJ2-5; 13 positions match TRBD2. The V and J ends lost 4 bases and 4 bases, in that order; junction bases with no gene match: 4. The germline V gene encodes CDR1 SGDLS and CDR2 YYNGEE. The CDR3 is made up of 15 amino acids. The CDR3 DNA reads as TGTGCCAGCAGCACCGGGACTAGCGGGATAGAGACCCAGTACTTC. Protein product: CASSTGTSGIETQYF. The full variable domain, with the rest looked up from reference TRBV9 and TRBJ2-5, is DSGVTQTPKHLITATGQRVTLRCSPRSGDLSVYWYQQSLDQGLQFLIQYYNGEERAKGNILERFSAQQFPDLHSELNLSSLELGDSALYFCASSTGTSGIETQYFGPGTRLLVL.

The V call is TRBV9, the J call TRBJ2-1; D is possibly TRBD2 (6 bases). This CDR3 has 16 residues. V was shortened by 0 bases and J by 3 bases, with 13 bases between the two germline ends. Germline V gives CDR1 SGDLS, CDR2 YYNGEE. The CDR3 nucleotides read TGTGCCAGCAGCGTAGGGGCTAGCGAACTCTACAATGAGCAGTTCTTC. Its protein product is CASSVGASELYNEQFF.

The V call is TRBV6-4, the J call TRBJ2-2; 8 nucleotides align to TRBD1. Per germline, CDR1 MRHNA and CDR2 SNTAGT. CDR3 length equals 16 residues. With 6 bases clipped from V and 7 bases from J, the junction kept 13 bases outside the gene matches. The CDR3 coding sequence is TGTGCCAGCAGCCGATCGGGGACAGGAGGAGGCGGGGAGCTGTTTTTT. This gives the protein CASSRSGTGGGGELFF.

V and J are TRBV9 and TRBJ2-7; TRBD1 is a possible D gene (6 bases). The V end was cut by 0 bases, the J end by 0 bases, with 7 bases between. The germline CDR1 and CDR2 sequences are SGDLS and YYNGEE. The CDR3 is made up of 14 amino acids. Here the CDR3 reads CASSVGRGSYEQYF. CDR3 nucleotides: TGTGCCAGCAGCGTAGGCAGGGGCTCCTACGAGCAGTACTTC.

This chain links TRBV29-1 with TRBJ2-1, with 7 positions matching TRBD1. CDR1 is SQVTM, CDR2 ANQGSEA, per germline. The CDR3 sequence is 13 residues long. V shed 5 bases, J shed 6 bases, and the junction held 7 bases outside the gene matches. The DNA for the CDR3 is TGCAGCGTTCAGAGACAGGGTCCCAATGAGCAGTTCTTC. This codes for CSVQRQGPNEQFF.

The chain carries TRBV9 and TRBJ1-1, with a possible D match to TRBD1 (5 bases). CDR1 SGDLS and CDR2 YYNGEE come from the germline V gene. V was pared by 3 bases and J by 5 bases, with 11 bases between. The CDR3 is made up of 13 amino acids. The CDR3 loop reads CASSGGVETEAFF. In nucleotides, the CDR3 is TGTGCCAGCAGCGGGGGGGTGGAGACTGAAGCTTTCTTT.

The chain employs TRBV5-4 and TRBJ1-3; the D is unclear. V was trimmed by 2 bases and J by 9 bases, leaving 18 bases between them. The CDR3 has 15 amino acids. Germline V gene sequence: CDR1 SGHNT, CDR2 YYREEE (reference sequence). The CDR3 loop is CASSFGLTTSTTIYF. The CDR3 nucleotides read TGTGCCAGCAGCTTCGGACTTACCACCTCTACCACCATATATTTT.

This clone occurred once. The V call is TRBV5-4, the J call TRBJ1-2, with D tentatively TRBD1 (6 bases). The CDR3 runs 14 residues. Germline V gene lookup returns CDR1 SGHNT and CDR2 YYREEE (reference sequence). Between the trimmed V and J ends, which lost 4 bases and 8 bases, there was a span of 18 bases. CDR3 in amino acids: CASSLQGDFLGYTF. The CDR3 DNA is TGTGCCAGCAGCCTACAGGGAGACTTTCTCGGCTACACCTTC. The full variable domain, its missing parts supplied by reference TRBV5-4 and TRBJ1-2, is ETGVTQSPTHLIKTRGQQVTLRCSSQSGHNTVSWYQQALGQGPQFIFQYYREEENGRGNFPPRFSGLQFPNYSSELNVNALELDDSALYLCASSLQGDFLGYTFGSGTRLTVV.

This clone was observed a single time. The chain is built from TRBV29-1 and TRBJ1-2; D gene uncertain. Trimming pared 4 bases from V and 4 bases from J, leaving 13 bases between. Germline V lookup: CDR1 SQVTM, CDR2 ANQGSEA. The CDR3 length is 13 residues. DNA for the CDR3: TGCAGCGTTGCGGGGAGGGATCGCTATGGCTACACCTTC. Translating gives CSVAGRDRYGYTF.

The rearrangement joins TRBV19 to TRBJ1-2, with D possibly TRBD1 on 6 matching bases. This CDR3 spans 16 amino acids. Germline CDR1 reads LNHDA; CDR2 reads SQIVND (reference sequence). Trimming pared 4 bases from V and 2 bases from J, leaving 17 bases between. CDR3 nucleotide sequence: TGTGCCAGTAGTACCGCGACCCAGGGGACCAACTATGGCTACACCTTC. It translates to CASSTATQGTNYGYTF.

The V and J genes are TRBV5-1 and TRBJ2-7; TRBD1 matches 7 bases. The CDR3 covers 14 residues. Germline loops: CDR1 SGHRS, CDR2 YFSETQ. V dropped 4 bases and J dropped 4; count of bases not matched to a gene: 8. The CDR3 DNA reads TGCGCCAGCAGCCTAGGGACAGAACTTTACGAGCAGTACTTC. It is translated as CASSLGTELYEQYF. Drawing the rest from reference TRBV5-1 and TRBJ2-7, the complete variable domain is KAGVTQTPRYLIKTRGQQVTLSCSPISGHRSVSWYQQTPGQGLQFLFEYFSETQRNKGNFPGRFSGRQFSNSRSEMNVSTLELGDSALYLCASSLGTELYEQYFGPGTRLTVT.

The genes are TRBV11-2 and TRBJ2-1; D unresolved. Germline assignment: CDR1 SGHAT and CDR2 FQNNGV. The CDR3 contains 12 residues. V was pared by 4 bases and J by 7 bases, with 8 bases between. In DNA, the CDR3 is TGTGCCAGCAGCTCGGAGAATAATGAGCAGTTCTTC. Translated: CASSSENNEQFF.

This sequence joins TRBV19 and TRBJ1-2; D is uncertain. The V end lost 6 bases, the J end lost 4 bases, and 9 bases lay between the germline ends. This CDR3 is built from 12 residues. CDR1 and CDR2 from the germline V gene are LNHDA and SQIVND (reference sequence). CDR3 sequence (DNA): TGTGCCAGTAGAGGGAGGTTCTATGGCTACACCTTC. It translates to CASRGRFYGYTF.